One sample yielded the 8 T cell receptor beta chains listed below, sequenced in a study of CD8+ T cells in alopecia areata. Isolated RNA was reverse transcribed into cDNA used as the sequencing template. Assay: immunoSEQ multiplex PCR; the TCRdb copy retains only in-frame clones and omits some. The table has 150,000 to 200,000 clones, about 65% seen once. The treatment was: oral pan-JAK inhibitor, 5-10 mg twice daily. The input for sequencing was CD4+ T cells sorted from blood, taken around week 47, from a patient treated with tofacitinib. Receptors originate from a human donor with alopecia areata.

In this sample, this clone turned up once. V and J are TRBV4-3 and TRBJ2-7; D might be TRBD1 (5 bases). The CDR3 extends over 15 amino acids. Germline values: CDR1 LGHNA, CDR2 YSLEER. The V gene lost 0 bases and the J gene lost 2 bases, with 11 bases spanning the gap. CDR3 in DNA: TGCGCCAGCAGCCAAGATCTGGCAGGGACCTACGAGCAGTACTTC. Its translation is CASSQDLAGTYEQYF.

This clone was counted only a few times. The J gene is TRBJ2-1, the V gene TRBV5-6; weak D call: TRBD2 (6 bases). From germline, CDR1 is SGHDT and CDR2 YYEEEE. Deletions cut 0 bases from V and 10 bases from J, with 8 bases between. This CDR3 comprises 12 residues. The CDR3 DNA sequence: TGTGCCAGCAGCTTGGTAGCGGTCGAGCAGTTCTTC. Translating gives CASSLVAVEQFF. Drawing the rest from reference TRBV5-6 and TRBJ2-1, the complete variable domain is DAGVTQSPTHLIKTRGQQVTLRCSPKSGHDTVSWYQQALGQGPQFIFQYYEEEERQRGNFPDRFSGHQFPNYSSELNVNALLLGDSALYLCASSLVAVEQFFGPGTRLTVL.

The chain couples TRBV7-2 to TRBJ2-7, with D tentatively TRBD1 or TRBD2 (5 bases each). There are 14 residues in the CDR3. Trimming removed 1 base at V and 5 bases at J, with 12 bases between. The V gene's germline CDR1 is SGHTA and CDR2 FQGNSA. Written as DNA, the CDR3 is TGTGCCAGCAGCTTAGGACCAGGGAGCCACGAGCAGTACTTC. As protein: CASSLGPGSHEQYF.

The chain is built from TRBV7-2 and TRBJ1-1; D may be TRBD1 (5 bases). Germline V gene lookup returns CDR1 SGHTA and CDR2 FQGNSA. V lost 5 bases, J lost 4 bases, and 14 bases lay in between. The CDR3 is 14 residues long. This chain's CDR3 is CASSPRQSPTEAFF. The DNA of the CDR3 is TGTGCCAGCAGCCCCAGACAGTCCCCCACTGAAGCTTTCTTT.

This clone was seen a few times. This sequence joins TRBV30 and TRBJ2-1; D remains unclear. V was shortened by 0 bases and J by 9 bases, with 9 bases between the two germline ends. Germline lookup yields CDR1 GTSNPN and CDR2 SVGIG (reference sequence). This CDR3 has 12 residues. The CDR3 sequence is CAWSVIVGEQFF. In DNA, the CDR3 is TGTGCCTGGAGTGTAATAGTAGGTGAGCAGTTCTTC.

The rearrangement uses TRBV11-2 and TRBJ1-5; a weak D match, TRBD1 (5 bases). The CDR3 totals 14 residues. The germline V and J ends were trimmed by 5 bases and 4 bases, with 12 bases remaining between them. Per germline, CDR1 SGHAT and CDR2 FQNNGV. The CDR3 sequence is CASSADRFNQPQHF. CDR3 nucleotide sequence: TGTGCCAGCAGCGCCGACAGATTTAATCAGCCCCAGCATTTT.

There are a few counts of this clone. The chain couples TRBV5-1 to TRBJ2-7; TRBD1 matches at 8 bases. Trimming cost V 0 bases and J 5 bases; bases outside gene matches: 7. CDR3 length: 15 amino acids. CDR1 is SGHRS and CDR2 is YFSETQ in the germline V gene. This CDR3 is CASSLGSGQGNEQYF. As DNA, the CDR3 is TGCGCCAGCAGCTTGGGGTCCGGACAGGGAAACGAGCAGTACTTC. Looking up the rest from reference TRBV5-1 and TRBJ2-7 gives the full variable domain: KAGVTQTPRYLIKTRGQQVTLSCSPISGHRSVSWYQQTPGQGLQFLFEYFSETQRNKGNFPGRFSGRQFSNSRSEMNVSTLELGDSALYLCASSLGSGQGNEQYFGPGTRLTVT.

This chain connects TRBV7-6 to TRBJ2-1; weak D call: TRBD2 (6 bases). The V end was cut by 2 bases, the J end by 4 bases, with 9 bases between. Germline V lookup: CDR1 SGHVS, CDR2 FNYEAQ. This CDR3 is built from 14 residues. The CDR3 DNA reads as TGTGCCAGCAGCTTACCGGGACTTTACAATGAGCAGTTCTTC. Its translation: CASSLPGLYNEQFF.